The next 26 T cell receptor beta chains were all read from a single sample in a study of blood T cell repertoires in COVID-19. Assay: immunoSEQ multiplex PCR; the TCRdb copy retains only in-frame clones and omits some. The data show over 250,000 clones, 88% seen once. Sequencing input: PBMCs or T cells enriched from blood (not recorded which). The receptors stem from a woman aged 60-70 years in a cohort exposed to, infected with or recovered from COVID-19 (not recorded which).

This clone has just one count. The CDR3 is CATTGQDLYEQYF. The CDR3 DNA is TGTGCCACCACCGGACAGGACCTCTACGAGCAGTACTTC. The chain is built from TRBV2 and TRBJ2-7; 7 bases align to TRBD1. Looked up from germline, CDR1 is SNHLY and CDR2 is FYNNEI. CDR3 length equals 13 residues. The V and J ends lost 10 bases and 3 bases, in that order; junction bases with no gene match: 9.

V gene TRBV5-4 combines with J gene TRBJ1-1, with D perhaps TRBD1 (5 bases). CDR1 and CDR2 (germline): SGHNT, YYREEE (reference sequence). This CDR3 region has 16 residues. Trimming removed 4 bases at V and 0 bases at J, with 16 bases between. CDR3: CASSPARALMNTEAFF. CDR3 in DNA: TGTGCCAGCAGCCCCGCCAGGGCCCTAATGAACACTGAAGCTTTCTTT.

The rearrangement uses TRBV18 and TRBJ2-5; 9 bases fit TRBD2. From germline, CDR1 is KGHSH and CDR2 LQKENI. V lost 2 bases and J lost 5; bases outside the gene matches: 6. The CDR3 has 15 amino acids. CDR3 DNA sequence: TGTGCCAGCTCACCATCGTCTAGCGGGATTGAGACCCAGTACTTC. Protein: CASSPSSSGIETQYF.

The CDR3 here is CASSYDSRINYGYTF. DNA for the CDR3: TGTGCCAGCAGCTATGACAGTAGGATCAACTATGGCTACACCTTC. The rearrangement joins TRBV5-6 to TRBJ1-2, with D possibly matching TRBD1 (5 bases). Between the trimmed V and J ends, which lost 3 bases and 2 bases, there was a span of 14 bases. This CDR3 has 15 amino acids. Per the germline V gene, CDR1 is SGHDT and CDR2 is YYEEEE.

This chain connects TRBV18 to TRBJ1-1; possible D gene TRBD1, 6 bases. V shed 2 bases and J shed 4 bases, with 11 bases lying between them. This CDR3 spans 14 amino acids. CDR1 is KGHSH, CDR2 LQKENI, per germline. As DNA, the CDR3 is TGTGCCAGCTCACCAGGGGGCAGGGCCACTGAAGCTTTCTTT. It specifies CASSPGGRATEAFF.

The count of this clone is one. The sample contains more than one DNA sequence encoding this CDR3. The rearrangement uses TRBV18 and TRBJ2-5; a weak D match, TRBD1 (5 bases). Germline V gene lookup returns CDR1 KGHSH and CDR2 LQKENI. The CDR3 spans 13 residues. The V end lost 6 bases, the J end lost 2 bases, and 10 bases lay between the germline ends. The CDR3 protein is CASSTGTQETQYF. The CDR3 DNA reads TGTGCCAGCTCCACAGGTACACAAGAGACCCAGTACTTC.

V is TRBV10-3 and J is TRBJ2-7; 7 nucleotides line up with TRBD2. The CDR3 consists of 15 residues. Looked up from germline, CDR1 is ENHRY and CDR2 is SYGVKD. V shed 6 bases, J shed 0 bases, and the junction held 8 bases outside the gene matches. The DNA of the CDR3 is TGTGCCATCAGGGCTAGCGGAAAGAGCTCCTACGAGCAGTACTTC. Its translation: CAIRASGKSSYEQYF.

The V call is TRBV6-2 or TRBV6-3, the J call TRBJ2-3; 11 bases fit TRBD2. The V segment lost 4 bases and the J segment 1 base; nucleotides outside the gene matches: 1. The CDR3 extends over 15 amino acids. From germline, CDR1 is MNHEY and CDR2 SVGEGT. CDR3 sequence: CASSSGLAGTDTQYF. CDR3 bases: TGTGCCAGCAGTTCGGGACTAGCGGGCACAGATACGCAGTATTTT.

J is TRBJ1-2 and V is TRBV5-1; D is possibly TRBD1 (6 bases). The CDR3 spans 14 residues. Per the germline V gene, CDR1 is SGHRS and CDR2 is YFSETQ. V was shortened by 0 bases and J by 4 bases, with 10 bases between the two germline ends. CDR3 DNA: TGCGCCAGCAGCTTGGGGGCGGACAGCTATGGCTACACCTTC. Translating gives CASSLGADSYGYTF.

The chain carries TRBV7-8 and TRBJ2-7; no firm D call. The length of the CDR3 is 12 residues. The V and J ends lost 5 bases and 5 bases respectively, with 10 bases between them. In germline, CDR1 is SGHVS, CDR2 FQNEAQ. The CDR3: CASSRRANEQYF. The CDR3, as DNA: TGTGCCAGCAGCCGTCGAGCGAACGAGCAGTACTTC.

The chain links TRBV5-1 to TRBJ1-1; D might be TRBD1 (5 bases). The ends were cut back, 0 bases at V and 0 bases at J, with 6 bases in the middle. This CDR3 contains 14 residues. From germline, CDR1 is SGHRS and CDR2 YFSETQ. The DNA for the CDR3 is TGCGCCAGCAGCTTGGAAGGGGTGAACACTGAAGCTTTCTTT. It translates to CASSLEGVNTEAFF.

J is TRBJ1-2 and V is TRBV25-1, with D maybe TRBD1 (5 bases). This CDR3 has 13 amino acids. The V end was cut by 1 base, the J end by 8 bases, with 11 bases between. CDR1 is MGHDK, CDR2 SYGVNS, per germline. CDR3 sequence reads: CASSEWRRGGYTF. The CDR3 DNA reads TGTGCCAGCAGTGAATGGAGGCGGGGGGGCTACACCTTC.

The rearrangement joins TRBV6-5 to TRBJ2-3; 8 positions agree with TRBD2. The germline CDR1 and CDR2 sequences are MNHEY and SVGAGI. V trimming: 2 bases; J trimming: 5 bases; junction bases outside the gene matches: 3. This CDR3 has 14 amino acids. This CDR3 reads CASSYREGKDTQYF. The CDR3 DNA follows: TGTGCCAGCAGTTACCGGGAGGGCAAAGATACGCAGTATTTT.

Here the CDR3 DNA reads TGTGCCAGCAGTCCCGAGGGTGCAGCCTACGAGCAGTACTTC. It codes for CASSPEGAAYEQYF. This chain links TRBV27 with TRBJ2-7, with D possibly matching TRBD2 (5 bases). CDR1 is MNHEY, CDR2 SMNVEV, per germline (reference sequence). The CDR3 has 14 amino acids. V lost 5 bases and J 2 bases, leaving 13 bases between the germline ends.

This clone appeared a single time. The chain is built from TRBV28 and TRBJ2-7, with TRBD2 matching 13 bases. This CDR3 has 16 residues. Germline CDR1 MDHEN, CDR2 SYDVKM. Trimming took 4 bases from V and 2 from J; bases not matched to a gene: 5. The CDR3 protein is CASSSGTSGVAYEQYF. As DNA, the CDR3 is TGTGCCAGCAGTTCCGGGACTAGCGGGGTAGCCTACGAGCAGTACTTC.

The genes are TRBV7-8 and TRBJ2-2; 7 bases are shared with TRBD2. Per germline, CDR1 SGHVS and CDR2 FQNEAQ. The junction had 2 bases not matched to a gene; V was cut back by 7 bases and J by 0 bases. The CDR3 totals 14 residues. This CDR3 reads CASNSGTNTGELFF. The CDR3, as DNA: TGTGCCAGCAACAGCGGGACGAACACCGGGGAGCTGTTTTTT.

The rearrangement links TRBV11-1 to TRBJ2-7; 11 nucleotides agree with TRBD2. The germline gives CDR1 SGHAT, CDR2 FQDESV (reference sequence). The CDR3 sequence is 16 residues long. The trim removed 3 bases at V and 5 bases at J, leaving 9 bases unmatched. CDR3 amino acids: CASSFPSASGRNEQYF. The DNA of the CDR3 is TGTGCCAGCAGCTTCCCCTCGGCTAGCGGGAGGAACGAGCAGTACTTC. Full variable domain (outside the CDR3, taken from reference TRBV11-1 and TRBJ2-7): EAEVAQSPRYKITEKSQAVAFWCDPISGHATLYWYRQILGQGPELLVQFQDESVVDDSQLPKDRFSAERLKGVDSTLKIQPAELGDSAMYLCASSFPSASGRNEQYFGPGTRLTVT.

This rearrangement joins TRBV7-9 to TRBJ1-4; TRBD1 is a possible D gene (6 bases). The ends were cut back, 5 bases at V and 4 bases at J, with 11 bases in the middle. The CDR3 length is 14 residues. Germline lookup yields CDR1 SEHNR and CDR2 FQNEAQ (reference sequence). CDR3 in DNA: TGTGCCAGCAGCCCGGGACAAATTAATGAAAAACTGTTTTTT. Translation gives CASSPGQINEKLFF.

The chain carries TRBV7-8 and TRBJ2-7; D is perhaps TRBD1 (6 bases). Germline CDR1 SGHVS, CDR2 FQNEAQ. This CDR3 comprises 13 residues. Trimming stripped 5 bases from V and 1 base from J, with 9 bases between. CDR3 DNA sequence: TGTGCCAGCAGCCCGGGACATTCCTACGAGCAGTACTTC. Translation gives CASSPGHSYEQYF. The whole variable domain, filled in from reference TRBV7-8 and TRBJ2-7, reads GAGVSQSPRYKVAKRGQDVALRCDPISGHVSLFWYQQALGQGPEFLTYFQNEAQLDKSGLPSDRFFAERPEGSVSTLKIQRTQQEDSAVYLCASSPGHSYEQYFGPGTRLTVT.

The chain is built from TRBV6-5 and TRBJ2-1, with 8 nucleotides matching TRBD2. The ends lost 7 bases at V and 8 bases at J; junction bases unmatched: 7. Germline V gene lookup returns CDR1 MNHEY and CDR2 SVGAGI. The CDR3 has 13 residues. As DNA, the CDR3 is TGTGCCAGCAATCTAGCGGGTTTGGATGAGCAGTTCTTC. This encodes CASNLAGLDEQFF.

A remark on this clone: Other DNA sequences from this sample encode an identical CDR3 as well. The J gene is TRBJ1-4, the V gene TRBV5-1; D remains ambiguous. Germline CDR1 is SGHRS and CDR2 is YFSETQ. V gave up 2 bases and J gave up 0 bases, with 5 bases separating them. The CDR3 is 14 amino acids. CDR3 in amino acids: CASSLLATNEKLFF. CDR3 nucleotides: TGCGCCAGCAGCTTACTAGCAACTAATGAAAAACTGTTTTTT. Together with reference TRBV5-1 and TRBJ1-4, the CDR3 gives the full variable domain: KAGVTQTPRYLIKTRGQQVTLSCSPISGHRSVSWYQQTPGQGLQFLFEYFSETQRNKGNFPGRFSGRQFSNSRSEMNVSTLELGDSALYLCASSLLATNEKLFFGSGTQLSVL.

The V call is TRBV6-2 or TRBV6-3, the J call TRBJ2-3, with 10 positions matching TRBD2. The CDR3 consists of 18 residues. V lost 0 bases to trimming and J lost 3 bases; unmatched junction nucleotides: 9. Germline lookup yields CDR1 MNHEY and CDR2 SVGEGT. The CDR3 here is CASSYSGLGTSVTDTQYF. For the CDR3, the DNA is TGTGCCAGCAGTTACTCGGGTCTCGGGACTAGCGTAACAGATACGCAGTATTTT.

The table lists this clone with a few counts. The chain couples TRBV9 to TRBJ2-3, with 9 bases that match TRBD1. The CDR3 consists of 17 residues. V dropped 2 bases and J dropped 2; count of bases not matched to a gene: 9. CDR1 and CDR2 (germline): SGDLS, YYNGEE. The CDR3 region is CASSVGPTGGVTDTQYF. The CDR3 nucleotides are TGTGCCAGCAGCGTGGGACCGACAGGGGGAGTCACAGATACGCAGTATTTT.

The chain joins TRBV4-1 to TRBJ1-4, with unresolved D. Trimming pared 4 bases from V and 2 bases from J, leaving 17 bases between. This CDR3 contains 17 residues. CDR1 is MGHRA and CDR2 is YSYEKL in the germline V gene. The CDR3 here is CASSPRVGGGTNEKLFF. CDR3 nucleotides: TGCGCCAGCAGCCCTAGAGTCGGCGGAGGCACTAATGAAAAACTGTTTTTT.

The CDR3 DNA reads TGTGCCAGTAGCTTAGGAGGGGGCAAAGGGCAGCCCCAGCATTTT. Its protein product is CASSLGGGKGQPQHF. V usage is TRBV19 and J usage is TRBJ1-5; 7 bases line up with TRBD1. From germline, CDR1 is LNHDA and CDR2 SQIVND (reference sequence). With V trimmed by 6 bases and J by 7 bases, 12 bases remained unmatched. This CDR3 has 15 residues.

This clone was observed a single time. The V and J genes are TRBV7-8 and TRBJ1-6; D is perhaps TRBD1 (5 bases). The germline CDR1 and CDR2 sequences are SGHVS and FQNEAQ. There are 15 residues in the CDR3. V lost 2 bases, J lost 6 bases, and 11 bases lay in between. The CDR3 DNA reads TGTGCCAGCAGCTTAAGCCAGGGAGGTAATTCACCCCTCCACTTT. Encoded protein: CASSLSQGGNSPLHF.